This T cell receptor (beta chain) comes out of a study of shared clonotypes between healthy human individuals. Study-level findings and limits: Clonotypes shared by all four sorted-subset donors had higher generation probabilities than non-shared clonotypes.

CD8 cells regarded as naive lacked CD45RO, were positively chosen for CCR7, and omitted terminally differentiated effector memory CD45RA+ cells. Deep was the level used in running the assay. Sequencing used immunoSEQ multiplex PCR; TCRdb keeps in-frame clones, though not all of them. The sample shows about 2 million clones, less than 95% of them seen only once. Germline-derived CDR1 and CDR2 are GTSNPN and SVGIG (reference sequence). V lost 2 bases to trimming and J lost 4 bases, with 5 bases between them. The CDR3 totals 11 residues. About this clone: Its antigen is unidentified. Other DNA sequences in the same sample also yield this CDR3.

This receptor was taken from a man between 18 and 35 years old in good health. The specimen was naive CD8+ T cells sorted from blood. This chain links TRBV30 with TRBJ2-5; no reliable D call. DNA for the CDR3: TGTGCCTGGAGTCCAGGAGAGACCCAGTACTTC. Translated, it gives CAWSPGETQYF.